The rows below give T cell receptor beta chains drawn from one sample of a study of blood T cell repertoires in COVID-19. The assay was immunoSEQ multiplex PCR, and TCRdb's table has in-frame clones only and misses some. The data hold around 50,000 clones, with around nine tenths observed a single time. The specimen was peripheral blood. These receptors originate from a human donor in a cohort sampled during active COVID-19. Each CDR3 is given with its conserved first and last residue. A D gene is named only where the DNA matches it firmly.

CDR3 length	D gene	V gene	J gene	CDR3 DNA	CDR3 protein
15	TRBD1	TRBV4-1	TRBJ2-7	TGCGCCAGCAGCCAACGGACAGGGGATATCTACGAGCAGTACTTC	CASSQRTGDIYEQYF
15	TRBD1	TRBV18	TRBJ2-7	TGTGCCAGCTCAACTAAAACCGGGACAGGGTCGGAGCAGTACTTC	CASSTKTGTGSEQYF
14	.	TRBV19	TRBJ1-2	TGTGCCAGTAGTATACCCCCCGGACATAATGGCTACACCTTC	CASSIPPGHNGYTF
15	TRBD1	TRBV5-8	TRBJ2-4	TGTGCCAGCAGCCCGGGACAGCGGATCCGAAACATTCAGTACTTC	CASSPGQRIRNIQYF
12	.	TRBV10-3	TRBJ2-7	TGTGCCATCAGTGACCGAGGCTACGAGCAGTACTTC	CAISDRGYEQYF
13	.	TRBV6-1	TRBJ1-1	TGTGCCAGCGTCAAAGGGGTCAACACTGAAGCTTTCTTT	CASVKGVNTEAFF
16	TRBD2	TRBV7-2	TRBJ2-1	TGTGCCAGCAGCTCCCCAGGACTAGCGGGAGCCAATGAGCAGTTCTTC	CASSSPGLAGANEQFF
13	TRBD1	TRBV29-1	TRBJ1-1	TGCAGCGTCAGCGGGACAGGGGGGTATGAAGCTTTCTTT	CSVSGTGGYEAFF
20	TRBD2	TRBV6-7	TRBJ2-1	TGTGCCACCCTGTCGTTTTCTTGGACTAGCGGAAGACCGCTGGACAATGAGCAGTTCTTC	CATLSFSWTSGRPLDNEQFF
13	.	TRBV5-1	TRBJ1-3	TGCGCCAGCAGCTTGCAGGGAGGAAACACCATATATTTT	CASSLQGGNTIYF
16	TRBD2	TRBV7-9	TRBJ2-5	TGTGCCAGCAGCTTTGGACTAGCGGGAGGGAAAGAGACCCAGTACTTC	CASSFGLAGGKETQYF
13	.	TRBV7-2	TRBJ1-5	TGTGCCAGCAGTAGAAATAGCAATCAGCCCCAGCATTTT	CASSRNSNQPQHF
14	.	TRBV27	TRBJ2-7	TGTGCCAGCAGTACCCTGACAGGTTTACGCGAGCAGTACTTC	CASSTLTGLREQYF
17	TRBD2	TRBV11-2	TRBJ2-1	TGTGCCAGCAGCCGTCGTGGACTAGCGGGACGATACAATGAGCAGTTCTTC	CASSRRGLAGRYNEQFF
17	.	TRBV3-1/TRBV3-2	TRBJ2-1	TGTGCCAGCAGCCAAACGAGGACGGGGTATTCCCACAATGAGCAGTTCTTC	CASSQTRTGYSHNEQFF
14	.	TRBV2	TRBJ2-7	TGTGCCAGCAGGGGGGACGGACGAGGGGGCGAGCAGTACTTC	CASRGDGRGGEQYF
14	.	TRBV6-2/TRBV6-3	TRBJ1-1	TGTGCCAGCAGTTACGACAGGCTGAACACTGAAGCTTTCTTT	CASSYDRLNTEAFF
16	.	TRBV7-9	TRBJ2-7	TGTGCCAGCAGTTTTGAAGCCTTTACAGGCCCCTACGAGCAGTACTTC	CASSFEAFTGPYEQYF
16	TRBD2	TRBV7-2	TRBJ2-7	TGTGCCAGCAGCTTAGATTGGACTAGCAGCTCCTACGAGCAGTACTTC	CASSLDWTSSSYEQYF
12	.	TRBV7-3	TRBJ2-1	TGTGCCAGCAGTGGGCCAGACAATGAGCAGTTCTTC	CASSGPDNEQFF